A single T cell receptor (beta chain) is shown here with its context. The target antigen is unknown. CDR3 length: 17 amino acids. Only in-frame clones appear in the TCRdb table, and some are missing; sequencing was by immunoSEQ multiplex PCR. This sample has under 30,000 clones, with around 78% found just once. This specimen belongs to a study of T cells in narcolepsy. The overall study: Enrolled donors included narcolepsy type 1 or type 2 patients and healthy controls.

Study results and caveats: Same-patient CSF and blood CD4+ T cell clonotypes included HCRT-specific and TRIB2-specific autoreactive ones. Autoreactive clone sequences were missing from some blood memory CD4+ repertoires.

This chain joins TRBV21-1 and TRBJ1-5; the table's D call, TRBD1, was not checked against the DNA. TRBV21-1 is assigned pseudogene status. The sequenced sample was CD45RA- memory CD4+ T cells from PBMCs. This clonotype originated in a human donor with narcolepsy. CDR3 DNA sequence: TGTGCCAGCAGCAAATACAACCGACAGTATAGCAATCAGCCCCAGCATTTT. Translating gives CASSKYNRQYSNQPQHF.